This T cell receptor (beta chain) was captured in a study of blood T cell repertoires in COVID-19. Across the study: Whether acute or convalescent, the COVID-19 samples came from the United States, Italy and Spain.

The authors' processing: For nucleated cells, counts were estimated from reference gene primer amplification. TCRdb keeps only in-frame clones here, not all; method: immunoSEQ multiplex PCR. V and J calls and clone size come straight from that table; D and trimming were deduced from the DNA. The sample records about 310,000 clones, roughly nine tenths being singletons. CDR3 size: 15 residues. Germline assignment: CDR1 SGHTA and CDR2 FQGNSA. Germline trimming cut 1 base from V and 7 bases from J; bases unmatched to any gene: 7. The chain has TRBV7-2 and TRBJ2-7, with 10 bases fitting TRBD2. Sequencing input: peripheral blood. The receptor's source is a woman aged 30 to 39 with COVID-19, enrolled during active disease. DNA for the CDR3: TGTGCCAGCAGCTTAGATCTAGCGGGAGTTGGTGAGCAGTACTTC. Protein product: CASSLDLAGVGEQYF.